These 16 T cell receptor beta chains originate from one sample sequenced in a study of blood T cell repertoires in COVID-19. The protocol was immunoSEQ multiplex PCR, while the TCRdb copy is restricted to in-frame clones and leaves out a portion. The sample shows around 100,000 clones, around four fifths of them seen only once. The specimen was peripheral blood. These receptors were taken from a woman in her 70s with acute or convalescent COVID-19.

The rearrangement uses TRBV11-2 and TRBJ2-3; D unresolved. This CDR3 has 16 residues. Per the germline V gene, CDR1 is SGHAT and CDR2 is FQNNGV. The V gene lost 1 base and the J gene lost 2 bases, with 13 bases spanning the gap. The CDR3 DNA follows: TGTGCCAGCAGCTTAGCCTCAGAAGTTGCCACAGATACGCAGTATTTT. This sequence encodes CASSLASEVATDTQYF.

The rearrangement links TRBV5-8 to TRBJ1-5; the match to TRBD1 covers 7 bases. The germline V gene encodes CDR1 SGHTS and CDR2 YDEGEE. The CDR3 consists of 14 residues. V was clipped by 4 bases and J by 7 bases; unmatched bases: 8. The CDR3 DNA sequence: TGTGCCAGCAGCCCCGGGCGACAGGGCCAGCCCCAGCATTTT. Encoded protein: CASSPGRQGQPQHF.

The chain employs TRBV5-8 and TRBJ2-7; D might be TRBD2 (5 bases). This CDR3 spans 13 amino acids. The germline V gene has CDR1 SGHTS and CDR2 YDEGEE. With 0 bases removed from V and 9 bases from J, the gap between germline ends came to 13 bases. The CDR3: CASSLVLAIGQYV. DNA for the CDR3: TGTGCCAGCAGCTTGGTATTAGCGATCGGGCAGTACGTC.

J is TRBJ1-6 and V is TRBV19; D is undetermined. Deletions cut 6 bases from V and 10 bases from J, with 10 bases between. Germline values: CDR1 LNHDA, CDR2 SQIVND (reference sequence). This CDR3 spans 12 amino acids. The CDR3 DNA reads as TGTGCCAGTAGCCTAGGGAGGTCACCCCTCCACTTT. It specifies CASSLGRSPLHF.

This chain links TRBV19 with TRBJ2-5; 8 bases line up with TRBD2. Germline V gene sequence: CDR1 LNHDA, CDR2 SQIVND (reference sequence). The junction had 4 bases not matched to a gene; V was cut back by 5 bases and J by 2 bases. There are 14 residues in the CDR3. The CDR3 reads CASSLIAGQETQYF. CDR3 DNA: TGTGCCAGTAGTCTTATAGCGGGACAAGAGACCCAGTACTTC.

The chain joins TRBV5-1 to TRBJ2-3; 8 bases align to TRBD2. V lost 0 bases to trimming and J lost 0 bases; unmatched junction nucleotides: 9. The CDR3 length is 18 residues. Per the germline V gene, CDR1 is SGHRS and CDR2 is YFSETQ. CDR3 region: CASSLVAGLVPSTDTQYF. The DNA of the CDR3 is TGCGCCAGCAGCTTGGTAGCGGGGTTGGTCCCTAGCACAGATACGCAGTATTTT.

This clone was counted a few times. V is TRBV7-7 and J is TRBJ2-5; 10 bases match TRBD1. The V and J ends lost 2 bases and 5 bases, in that order; junction bases with no gene match: 5. Per the germline V gene, CDR1 is SSHAT and CDR2 is FNYEAQ (reference sequence). This CDR3 is 15 amino acids long. The DNA of the CDR3 is TGTGCCAGCAGCTTACAGGGACAGGGGATGGAGACCCAGTACTTC. Translation gives CASSLQGQGMETQYF.

The V and J genes are TRBV30 and TRBJ2-1, with D possibly TRBD1 on 5 matching bases. This CDR3 region has 15 residues. Deletions cut 3 bases from V and 0 bases from J, with 12 bases between. Germline V lookup: CDR1 GTSNPN, CDR2 SVGIG (reference sequence). The CDR3 DNA reads TGTGCCTGGAGCCATACAGGTAGCTCCTACAATGAGCAGTTCTTC. Its translation: CAWSHTGSSYNEQFF.

The J gene is TRBJ2-5, the V gene TRBV6-1, with D possibly being TRBD2 (5 bases). The germline V gene has CDR1 MNHNS and CDR2 SASEGT. This CDR3 contains 15 residues. Trimming took 1 base from V and 0 from J, leaving 9 bases between them. The CDR3 reads CASSEGGSHQETQYF. Here the CDR3 DNA reads TGTGCCAGCAGTGAAGGAGGGAGCCACCAAGAGACCCAGTACTTC.

The chain uses TRBV6-1 and TRBJ1-1; D is possibly TRBD1 (6 bases). The V gene lost 3 bases and the J gene lost 10 bases, with 15 bases spanning the gap. Looked up from germline, CDR1 is MNHNS and CDR2 is SASEGT. The length of the CDR3 is 13 residues. The DNA of the CDR3 is TGTGCCAGCAGTGATCGTCAACAGGGATCAGCTTTCTTT. It codes for CASSDRQQGSAFF.

The genes are TRBV19 and TRBJ2-2; 8 nucleotides agree with TRBD1. The J segment lost 4 bases and the V segment lost 6 bases, leaving 10 bases of the junction unmatched. Germline V gene sequence: CDR1 LNHDA, CDR2 SQIVND (reference sequence). This CDR3 contains 16 residues. Here the CDR3 reads CASSLRTGMGTGELFF. CDR3 nucleotide sequence: TGTGCCAGTAGCCTTAGGACAGGGATGGGCACCGGGGAGCTGTTTTTT.

This clone was observed a few times. The rearrangement uses TRBV6-2 or TRBV6-3 and TRBJ2-5; D uncertain. The germline CDR1 and CDR2 sequences are MNHEY and SVGEGT. This CDR3 has 14 amino acids. Trimming removed 1 base from V and 4 bases from J, with 10 bases in between. The CDR3 here is CASSYYQVGETQYF. The CDR3, as DNA: TGTGCCAGCAGTTACTACCAGGTAGGAGAGACCCAGTACTTC.

In its sample, this clone was seen a few times. V and J are TRBV28 and TRBJ1-3; D might be TRBD1 (6 bases). CDR3 length: 14 amino acids. In germline, CDR1 is MDHEN, CDR2 SYDVKM. Trimming pared 6 bases from V and 2 bases from J, leaving 11 bases between. The CDR3 nucleotides are TGTGCCAGCAGCACCGGACAGACTGGAAACACCATATATTTT. Translation: CASSTGQTGNTIYF.

The table lists this clone with many counts. The rearrangement uses TRBV4-2 and TRBJ1-2; D not certain. This CDR3 is 15 amino acids long. Germline V gene sequence: CDR1 LGHNA, CDR2 YNFKEQ. Trimming shortened V by 4 bases and J by 3 bases, and 15 bases separated the two germline ends. CDR3 sequence: CASSPNQRQDYGYTF. DNA of the CDR3: TGTGCCAGCAGCCCAAACCAAAGACAAGACTATGGCTACACCTTC.

V and J are TRBV7-2 and TRBJ1-2, with TRBD1 matching 7 bases. Germline CDR1 reads SGHTA; CDR2 reads FQGNSA. This CDR3 is 15 amino acids long. V gave up 5 bases and J gave up 0 bases; unmatched junction bases: 6. CDR3 coding DNA: TGTGCCAGCAGCCCCGACAGGGTTGCTAACTATGGCTACACCTTC. Translated: CASSPDRVANYGYTF.

As DNA, the CDR3 is TGTGCCATTGGGGCAGGGGGCACCTATGGCTACACCTTC. Encoded protein: CAIGAGGTYGYTF. The rearrangement links TRBV10-3 to TRBJ1-2; 8 bases match TRBD1. Germline values: CDR1 ENHRY, CDR2 SYGVKD. The junction had 7 bases not matched to a gene; V was cut back by 9 bases and J by 4 bases. This CDR3 is built from 13 residues.